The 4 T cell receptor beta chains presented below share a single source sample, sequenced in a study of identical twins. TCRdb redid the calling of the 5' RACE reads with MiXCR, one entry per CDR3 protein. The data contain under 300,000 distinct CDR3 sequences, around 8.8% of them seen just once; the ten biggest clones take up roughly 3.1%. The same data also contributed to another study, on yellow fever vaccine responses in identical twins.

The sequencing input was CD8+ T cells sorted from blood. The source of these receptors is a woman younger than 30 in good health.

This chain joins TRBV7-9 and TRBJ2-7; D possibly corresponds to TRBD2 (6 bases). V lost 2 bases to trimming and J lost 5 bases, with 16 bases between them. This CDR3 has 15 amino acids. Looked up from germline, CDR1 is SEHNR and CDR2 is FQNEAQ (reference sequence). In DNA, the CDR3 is TGTGCCAGCAGCTTATCACTAGCTACGGGGGACGAGCAGTACTTC. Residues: CASSLSLATGDEQYF.

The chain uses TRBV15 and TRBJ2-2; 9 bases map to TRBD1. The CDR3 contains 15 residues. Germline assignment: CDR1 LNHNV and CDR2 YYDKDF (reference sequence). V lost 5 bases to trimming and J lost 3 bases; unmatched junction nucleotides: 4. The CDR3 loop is CATSPTGGDTGELFF. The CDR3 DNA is TGTGCCACCAGCCCGACAGGGGGGGACACCGGGGAGCTGTTTTTT.

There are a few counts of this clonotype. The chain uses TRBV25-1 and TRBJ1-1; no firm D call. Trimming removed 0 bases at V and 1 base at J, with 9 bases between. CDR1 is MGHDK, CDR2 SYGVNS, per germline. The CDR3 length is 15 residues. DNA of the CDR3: TGTGCCAGCAGTGAATATTACCCAGGGAACACTGAAGCTTTCTTT. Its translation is CASSEYYPGNTEAFF.

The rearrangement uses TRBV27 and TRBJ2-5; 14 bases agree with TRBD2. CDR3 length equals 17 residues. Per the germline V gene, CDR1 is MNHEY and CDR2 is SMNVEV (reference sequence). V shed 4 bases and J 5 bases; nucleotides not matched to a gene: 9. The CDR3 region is CASSYMTSGGAGETQYF. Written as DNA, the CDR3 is TGTGCCAGCAGTTATATGACTAGCGGGGGGGCCGGTGAGACCCAGTACTTC.